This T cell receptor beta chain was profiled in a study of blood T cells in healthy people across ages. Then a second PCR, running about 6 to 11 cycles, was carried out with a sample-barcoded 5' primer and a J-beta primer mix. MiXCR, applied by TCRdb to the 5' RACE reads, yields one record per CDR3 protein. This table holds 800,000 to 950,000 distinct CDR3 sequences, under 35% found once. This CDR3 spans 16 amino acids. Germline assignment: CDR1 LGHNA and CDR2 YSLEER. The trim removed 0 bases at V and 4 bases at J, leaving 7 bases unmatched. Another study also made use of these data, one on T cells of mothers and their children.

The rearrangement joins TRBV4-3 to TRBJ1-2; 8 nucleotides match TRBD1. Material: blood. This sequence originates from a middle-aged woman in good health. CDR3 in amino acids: CASSQDVRQGIYGYTF. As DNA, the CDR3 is TGCGCCAGCAGCCAAGATGTAAGACAGGGGATCTATGGCTACACCTTC.